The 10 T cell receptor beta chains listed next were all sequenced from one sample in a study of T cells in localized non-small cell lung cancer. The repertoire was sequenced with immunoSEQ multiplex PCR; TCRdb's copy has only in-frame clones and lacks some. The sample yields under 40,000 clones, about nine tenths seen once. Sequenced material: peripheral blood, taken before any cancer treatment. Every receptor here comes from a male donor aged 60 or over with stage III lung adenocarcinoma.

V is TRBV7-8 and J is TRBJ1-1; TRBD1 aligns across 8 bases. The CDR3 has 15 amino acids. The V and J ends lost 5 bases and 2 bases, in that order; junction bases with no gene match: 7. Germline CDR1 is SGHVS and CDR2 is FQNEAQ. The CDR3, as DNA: TGTGCCAGCAGCCCAAGACAGGGGATTAACACTGAAGCTTTCTTT. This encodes CASSPRQGINTEAFF.

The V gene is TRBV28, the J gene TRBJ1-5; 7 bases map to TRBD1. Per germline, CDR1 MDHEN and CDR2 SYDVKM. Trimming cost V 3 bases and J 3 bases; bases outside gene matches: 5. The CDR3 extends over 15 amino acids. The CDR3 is CASSFQGVDNQPQHF. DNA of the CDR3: TGTGCCAGCAGTTTCCAGGGGGTCGACAATCAGCCCCAGCATTTT.

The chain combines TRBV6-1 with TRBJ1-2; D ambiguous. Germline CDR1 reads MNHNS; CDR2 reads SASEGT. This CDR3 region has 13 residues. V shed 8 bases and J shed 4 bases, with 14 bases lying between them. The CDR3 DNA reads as TGTGCCAGCCTCACGACCGCGGGCTATGGCTACACCTTC. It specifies CASLTTAGYGYTF.

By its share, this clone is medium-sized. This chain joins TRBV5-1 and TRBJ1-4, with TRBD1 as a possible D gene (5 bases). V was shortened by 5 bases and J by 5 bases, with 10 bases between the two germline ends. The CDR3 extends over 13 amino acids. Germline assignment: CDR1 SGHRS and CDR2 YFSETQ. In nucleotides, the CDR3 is TGCGCCAGCAGTGACAGCGCCAATGAAAAACTGTTTTTT. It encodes CASSDSANEKLFF.

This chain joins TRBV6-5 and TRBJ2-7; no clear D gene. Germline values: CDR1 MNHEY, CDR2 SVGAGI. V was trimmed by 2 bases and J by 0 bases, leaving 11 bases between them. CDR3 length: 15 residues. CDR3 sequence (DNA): TGTGCCAGCAGTTACGACGGCAGGTACTCCTACGAGCAGTACTTC. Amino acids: CASSYDGRYSYEQYF.

CDR3 loop: CASSTYGTGGEQYF. The DNA of the CDR3 is TGTGCCAGCAGCACATACGGGACAGGGGGCGAGCAGTACTTC. The chain carries TRBV14 and TRBJ2-7; TRBD1 agrees at 11 bases. V lost 5 bases and J lost 6; bases outside the gene matches: 6. The CDR3 extends over 14 amino acids. Looked up from germline, CDR1 is SGHDN and CDR2 is FVKESK.

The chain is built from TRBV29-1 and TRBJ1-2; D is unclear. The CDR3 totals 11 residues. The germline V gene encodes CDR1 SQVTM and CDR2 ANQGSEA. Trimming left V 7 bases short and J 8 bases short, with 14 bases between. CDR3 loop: CSAIEGKGYTF. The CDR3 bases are TGCAGCGCAATCGAAGGGAAGGGCTACACCTTC.

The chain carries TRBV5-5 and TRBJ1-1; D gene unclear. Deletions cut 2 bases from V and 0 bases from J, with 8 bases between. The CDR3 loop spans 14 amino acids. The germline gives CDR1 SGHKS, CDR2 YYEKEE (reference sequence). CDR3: CASSLTDMNTEAFF. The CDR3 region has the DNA TGTGCCAGCAGCTTAACAGATATGAACACTGAAGCTTTCTTT.

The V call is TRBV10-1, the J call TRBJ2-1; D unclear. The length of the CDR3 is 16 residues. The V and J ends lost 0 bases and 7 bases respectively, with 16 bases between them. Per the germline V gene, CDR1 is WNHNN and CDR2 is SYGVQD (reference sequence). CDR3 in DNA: TGCGCCAGCAGTGAGTCGGGCCTTAGCCTCACGAATGAGCAGTTCTTC. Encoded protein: CASSESGLSLTNEQFF.

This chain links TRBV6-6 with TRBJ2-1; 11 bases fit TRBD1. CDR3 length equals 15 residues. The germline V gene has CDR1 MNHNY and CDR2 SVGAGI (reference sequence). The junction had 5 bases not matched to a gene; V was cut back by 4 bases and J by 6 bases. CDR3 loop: CASSSSGTGGNEQFF. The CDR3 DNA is TGTGCCAGCAGTTCCTCCGGGACAGGGGGCAATGAGCAGTTCTTC.